The 20 T cell receptor beta chains listed next were all sequenced from one sample in a study of cytomegalovirus exposure and HLA in healthy donors. Assay used: immunoSEQ multiplex PCR; TCRdb lists only in-frame clones, some missing. The sample records tens of thousands of clones, about 95% being singletons. The sample taken for sequencing was PBMCs. The receptor source for this set is a woman between 18 and 30 years old in good health and CMV-seronegative.

CDR3: CASSPGLVHTGELFF. As DNA, the CDR3 is TGTGCCAGCTCACCAGGACTAGTTCACACCGGGGAGCTGTTTTTT. The chain uses TRBV18 and TRBJ2-2; 7 bases align to TRBD2. Looked up from germline, CDR1 is KGHSH and CDR2 is LQKENI. The CDR3 has 15 residues. The junction had 3 bases not matched to a gene; V was cut back by 2 bases and J by 3 bases.

The chain combines TRBV11-2 with TRBJ2-2, with TRBD2 identical over 12 bases. In germline, CDR1 is SGHAT, CDR2 FQNNGV. The J segment lost 6 bases and the V segment lost 2 bases, leaving 10 bases of the junction unmatched. This CDR3 is built from 18 residues. CDR3 protein: CASSLSHLAGGQSGELFF. CDR3 DNA: TGTGCCAGCAGCTTAAGTCACCTAGCGGGAGGGCAATCCGGGGAGCTGTTTTTT.

The chain employs TRBV18 and TRBJ1-2; D unclear. Germline CDR1 and CDR2: KGHSH and LQKENI. This CDR3 has 11 amino acids. Trimming stripped 6 bases from V and 4 bases from J, with 6 bases between. The CDR3 spells CASSSVYGYTF. The CDR3 DNA is TGTGCCAGCTCTTCCGTCTATGGCTACACCTTC.

This chain joins TRBV19 and TRBJ2-7; a weak D match, TRBD2 (5 bases). This CDR3 region has 17 residues. Germline CDR1 and CDR2: LNHDA and SQIVND (reference sequence). The V end lost 3 bases, the J end lost 6 bases, and 24 bases lay between the germline ends. CDR3 region: CASSMGPGVTTPAEQYF. In nucleotides, the CDR3 is TGTGCCAGTAGTATGGGCCCCGGGGTTACGACGCCCGCCGAGCAGTACTTC.

The chain employs TRBV7-2 and TRBJ2-7, with D tentatively TRBD2 (5 bases). Trimming removed 3 bases from V and 1 base from J, with 19 bases in between. This CDR3 region has 17 residues. The germline V gene has CDR1 SGHTA and CDR2 FQGNSA. In nucleotides, the CDR3 is TGTGCCAGCAGCTTCCCCCTAGCCGGGCGACAATCCTACGAGCAGTACTTC. Protein sequence: CASSFPLAGRQSYEQYF.

This clone has a single count. The chain is built from TRBV28 and TRBJ1-5, with a possible D match to TRBD1 (6 bases). This CDR3 spans 19 amino acids. Germline CDR1 is MDHEN and CDR2 is SYDVKM. Trimming stripped 5 bases from V and 3 bases from J, with 26 bases between. The CDR3 sequence: CASSPLSDRGSGTNQPQHF. CDR3 coding DNA: TGTGCCAGCAGTCCACTCTCGGACAGAGGATCTGGGACCAATCAGCCCCAGCATTTT.

About this clone itself: One junction end does not reproduce the germline sequence, and a read error may be involved. This sequence joins TRBV6-6 and TRBJ1-2; D is perhaps TRBD1 (5 bases). Germline V gene data show CDR1 as MNHNY and CDR2 as SVGAGI (reference sequence). The CDR3 has 11 residues. CDR3 DNA: TGTGCCAGCAGTGATGGGCTGTGGGGCCACTTC. Protein product: CASSDGLWGHF.

This sequence joins TRBV15 and TRBJ2-2; 7 nucleotides agree with TRBD1. Trimming removed 3 bases from V and 3 bases from J; junction bases left unmatched: 10. Germline-derived CDR1 and CDR2 are LNHNV and YYDKDF (reference sequence). The CDR3 is made up of 17 amino acids. CDR3 protein: CATSSPEQGSYTGELFF. The DNA for the CDR3 is TGTGCCACCAGCAGCCCGGAACAGGGGTCGTACACCGGGGAGCTGTTTTTT.

The sample holds one count of this clone. J is TRBJ1-5 and V is TRBV6-1; 7 nucleotides agree with TRBD1. The CDR3 totals 14 residues. The germline V gene has CDR1 MNHNS and CDR2 SASEGT. V lost 4 bases and J lost 6; bases outside the gene matches: 6. CDR3 DNA sequence: TGTGCCAGCAGTGCCAACAGGGGCAGTCAGCCCCAGCATTTT. Translated: CASSANRGSQPQHF.

V gene TRBV4-1 combines with J gene TRBJ2-1; D perhaps matches TRBD1 (5 bases). The V gene lost 4 bases and the J gene lost 6 bases, with 31 bases spanning the gap. Germline loops: CDR1 MGHRA, CDR2 YSYEKL. The length of the CDR3 is 20 residues. CDR3 DNA sequence: TGCGCCAGCAGCCGAATACAAATCCCAGGGCAGACCTTTTTCGGCAATGAGCAGTTCTTC. Translation gives CASSRIQIPGQTFFGNEQFF.

The chain recombines TRBV19 with TRBJ1-1; 9 nucleotides line up with TRBD1. The V and J ends lost 4 bases and 5 bases, in that order; junction bases with no gene match: 5. The V gene's germline CDR1 is LNHDA and CDR2 SQIVND (reference sequence). This CDR3 spans 14 amino acids. CDR3 sequence: CASSNTGGRTEAFF. CDR3 coding DNA: TGTGCCAGTAGTAATACAGGGGGCAGGACTGAAGCTTTCTTT.

This chain links TRBV4-1 with TRBJ2-7, with 11 bases that match TRBD2. The CDR3 consists of 16 residues. Trimming took 3 bases from V and 2 from J; bases not matched to a gene: 6. Germline V lookup: CDR1 MGHRA, CDR2 YSYEKL. DNA for the CDR3: TGCGCCAGCAGCCAGCACCTAGCGGGAGGAACCTACGAGCAGTACTTC. Its protein is CASSQHLAGGTYEQYF.

This chain joins TRBV2 and TRBJ2-2; TRBD1 is a possible D gene (6 bases). Trimming removed 3 bases at V and 3 bases at J, with 11 bases between. Germline-derived CDR1 and CDR2 are SNHLY and FYNNEI. This CDR3 has 15 amino acids. CDR3 in DNA: TGTGCCAGCAGTGAGGCAGGGGTTGACACCGGGGAGCTGTTTTTT. Protein: CASSEAGVDTGELFF.

This clone was counted a single time. The CDR3 region is CASSLLHPGEQPQHF. The CDR3 region has the DNA TGTGCCAGCAGTTTACTCCACCCAGGGGAGCAGCCCCAGCATTTT. The chain employs TRBV27 and TRBJ1-5, with TRBD1 as a possible D gene (6 bases). The germline V gene encodes CDR1 MNHEY and CDR2 SMNVEV (reference sequence). The ends were cut back, 2 bases at V and 7 bases at J, with 15 bases in the middle. The CDR3 is made up of 15 amino acids.

The V and J genes are TRBV4-1 and TRBJ1-5, with D unclear. In germline, CDR1 is MGHRA, CDR2 YSYEKL. Deletions cut 4 bases from V and 5 bases from J, with 15 bases between. The CDR3 is 15 residues long. In DNA, the CDR3 is TGCGCCAGCAGCCCAGCGCACGGGTTGCATCAGCCCCAGCATTTT. Amino acids: CASSPAHGLHQPQHF.

This clone was recorded only once. The genes are TRBV6-6 and TRBJ2-1; 9 nucleotides agree with TRBD1. V trimming: 5 bases; J trimming: 8 bases; junction bases outside the gene matches: 10. Germline lookup yields CDR1 MNHNY and CDR2 SVGAGI (reference sequence). The CDR3 extends over 15 amino acids. CDR3 protein: CASSPLGQGYDEQFF. CDR3 nucleotides: TGTGCCAGCAGTCCGCTGGGACAGGGATATGATGAGCAGTTCTTC.

The rearrangement links TRBV6-1 to TRBJ2-1; TRBD2 agrees at 9 bases. Germline values: CDR1 MNHNS, CDR2 SASEGT. The CDR3 is made up of 13 amino acids. Unmatched junction bases numbered 4, after V lost 7 bases and J lost 6 bases. CDR3: CASTSGMGNEQFF. In DNA form, the CDR3 reads TGTGCCAGCACTAGCGGGATGGGCAATGAGCAGTTCTTC.

The genes are TRBV5-1 and TRBJ1-2; D call uncertain. Trimming took 4 bases from V and 6 from J, leaving 13 bases between them. In germline, CDR1 is SGHRS, CDR2 YFSETQ. This CDR3 spans 13 amino acids. The chain's CDR3 is CASSRQRIDGYTF. The CDR3 DNA sequence: TGCGCCAGCAGCCGGCAGCGGATAGATGGCTACACCTTC.

DNA of the CDR3: TGTGCCATCAGTGAGTCAGATCTAGGGGGCATGTCCTACGAGCAGTACTTC. It encodes CAISESDLGGMSYEQYF. The chain links TRBV10-3 to TRBJ2-7; 7 bases agree with TRBD1. Germline V CDR1 and CDR2: ENHRY, SYGVKD. This CDR3 region has 17 residues. V lost 0 bases, J lost 1 base, and 9 bases stayed unmatched.

The rearrangement links TRBV6-5 to TRBJ2-5; TRBD1 might be the D (6 bases). CDR1 and CDR2 from the germline V gene are MNHEY and SVGAGI. Trimming took off 6 bases at V and 5 bases at J, with 13 bases between the two ends. This CDR3 has 13 amino acids. The CDR3 protein is CASSPQGIETQYF. CDR3 sequence (DNA): TGTGCCAGCAGCCCCCAGGGGATTGAGACCCAGTACTTC.